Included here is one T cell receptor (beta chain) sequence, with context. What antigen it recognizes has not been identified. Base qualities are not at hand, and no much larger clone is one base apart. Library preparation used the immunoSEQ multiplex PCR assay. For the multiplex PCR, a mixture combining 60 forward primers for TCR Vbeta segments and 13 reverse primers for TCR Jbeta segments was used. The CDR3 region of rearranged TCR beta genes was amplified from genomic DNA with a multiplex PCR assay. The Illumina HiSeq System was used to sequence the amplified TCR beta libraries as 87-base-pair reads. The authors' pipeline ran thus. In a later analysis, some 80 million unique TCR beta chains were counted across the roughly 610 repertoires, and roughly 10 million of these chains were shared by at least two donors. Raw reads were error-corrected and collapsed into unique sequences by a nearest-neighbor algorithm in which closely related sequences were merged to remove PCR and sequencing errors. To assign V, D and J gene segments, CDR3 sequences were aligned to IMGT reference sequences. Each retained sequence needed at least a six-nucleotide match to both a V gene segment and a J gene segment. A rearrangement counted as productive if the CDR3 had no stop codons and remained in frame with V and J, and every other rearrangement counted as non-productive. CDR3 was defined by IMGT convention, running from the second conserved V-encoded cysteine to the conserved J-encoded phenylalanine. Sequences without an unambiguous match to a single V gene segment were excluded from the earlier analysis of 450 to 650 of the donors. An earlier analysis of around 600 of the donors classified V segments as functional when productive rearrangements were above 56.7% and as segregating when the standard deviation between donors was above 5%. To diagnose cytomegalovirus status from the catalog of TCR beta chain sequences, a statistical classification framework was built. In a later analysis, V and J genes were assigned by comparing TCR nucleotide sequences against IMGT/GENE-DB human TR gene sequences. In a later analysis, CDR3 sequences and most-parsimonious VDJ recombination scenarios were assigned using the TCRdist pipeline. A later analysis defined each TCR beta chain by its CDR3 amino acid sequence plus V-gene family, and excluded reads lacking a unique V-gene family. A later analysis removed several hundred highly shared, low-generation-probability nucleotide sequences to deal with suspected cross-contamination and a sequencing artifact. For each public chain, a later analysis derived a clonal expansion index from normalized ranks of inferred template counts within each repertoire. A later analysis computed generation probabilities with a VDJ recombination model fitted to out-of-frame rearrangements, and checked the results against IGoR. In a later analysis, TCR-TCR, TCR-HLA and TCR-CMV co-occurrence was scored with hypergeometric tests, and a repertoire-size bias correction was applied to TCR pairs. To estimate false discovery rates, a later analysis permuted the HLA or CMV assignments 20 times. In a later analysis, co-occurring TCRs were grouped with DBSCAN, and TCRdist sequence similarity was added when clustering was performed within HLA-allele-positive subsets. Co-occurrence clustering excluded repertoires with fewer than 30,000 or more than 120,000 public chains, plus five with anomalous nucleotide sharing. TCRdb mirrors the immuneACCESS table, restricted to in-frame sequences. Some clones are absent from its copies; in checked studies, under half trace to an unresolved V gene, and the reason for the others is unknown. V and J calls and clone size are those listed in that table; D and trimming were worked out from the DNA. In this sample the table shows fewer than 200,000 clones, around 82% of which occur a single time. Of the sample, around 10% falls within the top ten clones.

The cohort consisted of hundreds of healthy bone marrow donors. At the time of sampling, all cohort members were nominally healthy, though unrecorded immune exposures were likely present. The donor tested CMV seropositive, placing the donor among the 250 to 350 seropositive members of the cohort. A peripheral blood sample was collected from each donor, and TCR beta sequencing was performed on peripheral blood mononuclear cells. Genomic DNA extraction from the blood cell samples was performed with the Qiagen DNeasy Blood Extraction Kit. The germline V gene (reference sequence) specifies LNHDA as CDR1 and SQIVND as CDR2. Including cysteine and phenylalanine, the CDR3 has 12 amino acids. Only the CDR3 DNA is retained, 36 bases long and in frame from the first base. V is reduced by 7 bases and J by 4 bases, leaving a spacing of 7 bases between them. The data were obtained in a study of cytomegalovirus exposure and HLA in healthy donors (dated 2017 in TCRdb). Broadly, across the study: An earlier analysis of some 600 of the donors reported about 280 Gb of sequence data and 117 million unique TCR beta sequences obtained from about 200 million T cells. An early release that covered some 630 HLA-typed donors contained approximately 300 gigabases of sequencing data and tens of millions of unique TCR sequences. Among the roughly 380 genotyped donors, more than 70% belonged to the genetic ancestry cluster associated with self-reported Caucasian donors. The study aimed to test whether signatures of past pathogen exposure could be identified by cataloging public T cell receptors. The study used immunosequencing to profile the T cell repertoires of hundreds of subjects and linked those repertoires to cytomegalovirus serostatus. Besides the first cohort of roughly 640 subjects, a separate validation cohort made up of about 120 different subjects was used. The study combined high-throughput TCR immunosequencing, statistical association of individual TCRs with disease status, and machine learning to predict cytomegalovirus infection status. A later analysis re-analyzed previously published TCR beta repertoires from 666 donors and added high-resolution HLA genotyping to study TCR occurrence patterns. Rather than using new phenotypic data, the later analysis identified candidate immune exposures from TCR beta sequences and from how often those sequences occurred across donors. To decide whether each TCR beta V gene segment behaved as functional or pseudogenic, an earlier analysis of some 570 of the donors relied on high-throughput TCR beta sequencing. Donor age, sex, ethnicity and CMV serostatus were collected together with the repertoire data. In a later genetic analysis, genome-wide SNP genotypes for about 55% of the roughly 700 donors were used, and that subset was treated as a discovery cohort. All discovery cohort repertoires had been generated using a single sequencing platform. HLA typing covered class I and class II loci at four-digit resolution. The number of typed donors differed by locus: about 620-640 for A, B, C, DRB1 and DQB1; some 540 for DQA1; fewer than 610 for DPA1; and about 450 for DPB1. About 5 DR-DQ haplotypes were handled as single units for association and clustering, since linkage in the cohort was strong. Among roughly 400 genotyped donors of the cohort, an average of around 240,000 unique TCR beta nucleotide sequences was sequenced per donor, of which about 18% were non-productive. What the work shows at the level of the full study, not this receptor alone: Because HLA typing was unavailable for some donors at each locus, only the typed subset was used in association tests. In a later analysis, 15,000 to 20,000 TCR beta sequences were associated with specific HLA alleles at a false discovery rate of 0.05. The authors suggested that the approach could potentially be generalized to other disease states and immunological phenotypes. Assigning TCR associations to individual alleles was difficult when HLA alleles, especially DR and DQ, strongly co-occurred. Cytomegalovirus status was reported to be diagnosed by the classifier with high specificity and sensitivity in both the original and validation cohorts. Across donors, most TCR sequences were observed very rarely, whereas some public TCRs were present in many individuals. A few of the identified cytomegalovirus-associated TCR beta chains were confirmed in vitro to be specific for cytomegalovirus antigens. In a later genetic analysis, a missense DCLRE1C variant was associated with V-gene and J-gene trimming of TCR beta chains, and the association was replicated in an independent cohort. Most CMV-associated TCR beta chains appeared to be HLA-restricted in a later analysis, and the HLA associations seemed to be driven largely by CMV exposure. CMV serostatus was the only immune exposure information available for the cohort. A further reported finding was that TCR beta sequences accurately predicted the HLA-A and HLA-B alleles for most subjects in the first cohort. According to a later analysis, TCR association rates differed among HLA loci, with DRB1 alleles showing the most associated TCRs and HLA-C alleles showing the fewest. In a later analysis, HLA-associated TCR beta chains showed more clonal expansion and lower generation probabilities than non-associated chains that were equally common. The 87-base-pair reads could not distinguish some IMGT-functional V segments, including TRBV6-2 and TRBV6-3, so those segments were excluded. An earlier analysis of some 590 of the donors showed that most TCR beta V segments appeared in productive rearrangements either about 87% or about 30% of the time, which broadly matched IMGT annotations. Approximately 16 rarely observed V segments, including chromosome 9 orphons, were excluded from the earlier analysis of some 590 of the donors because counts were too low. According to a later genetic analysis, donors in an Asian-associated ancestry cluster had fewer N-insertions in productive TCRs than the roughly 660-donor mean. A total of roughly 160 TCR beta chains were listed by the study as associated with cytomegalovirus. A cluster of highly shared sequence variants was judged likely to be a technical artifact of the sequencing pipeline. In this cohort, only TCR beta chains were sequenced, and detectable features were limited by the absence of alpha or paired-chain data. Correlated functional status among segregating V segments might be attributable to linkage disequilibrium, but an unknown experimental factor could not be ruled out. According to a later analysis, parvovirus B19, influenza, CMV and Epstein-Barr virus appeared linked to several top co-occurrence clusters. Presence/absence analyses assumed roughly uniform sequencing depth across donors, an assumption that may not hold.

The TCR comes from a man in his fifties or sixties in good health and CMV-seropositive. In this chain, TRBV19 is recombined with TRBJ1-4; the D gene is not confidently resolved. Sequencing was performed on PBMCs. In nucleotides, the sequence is TGTGCCAGTAAACAGTTTAATGAAAAACTGTTTTTT. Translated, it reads CASKQFNEKLFF.